Many counts were recorded for the clone carrying this T cell receptor (beta chain). What it binds is not known. The CDR3 has 13 amino acids. The ends were cut back, 6 bases at V and 10 bases at J, with 13 bases in the middle. Per the germline V gene, CDR1 is MNHEY and CDR2 is SVGAGI. TCRdb independently ran MiXCR on the 5' RACE reads; one entry per CDR3 protein. The table includes 50,000 to 75,000 distinct CDR3 sequences, around a fifth detected once. General study results and limits: Tumor Treg TCRs overlapped most with tumor naive CD4+ cells.

Memory CD4+ T cells were sorted as CD4+CD45RO+CD25- cells. The V call is TRBV6-5, the J call TRBJ1-6; maybe TRBD1 (6 bases). The sequencing sample was made of memory CD4+ T cells sorted from a lymph node. Subset noted: memory CD4+ T cells, CD4+CD45RO+CD25-. The sequence derives from a female donor with breast cancer. CDR3 sequence: CASSHRDRSPLHF. For the CDR3, the DNA is TGTGCCAGCAGCCACAGGGATAGATCACCCCTCCACTTT.